One and the same sample provided the 9 T cell receptor beta chains below, sequenced in a study of OX40 agonist ivuxolimab in advanced cancers. Library generation was performed with the immunoSEQ multiplex PCR assay. The source is immuneACCESS, and TCRdb retained only in-frame sequences with V and J called. Part of the clones is not carried over; for the studies checked, unresolved V genes explain less than half of this, and the remainder is unexplained. Counted in this sample were roughly 90,000 clones; approximately 89% of them appeared once. The ten largest account for 0.2% to 0.25% of the sample. This specimen was CD4+ or CD8+ T cells sorted from blood, taken in a trial of the OX40 agonist ivuxolimab. These receptors all come from an adult with an advanced solid tumor such as melanoma, head and neck, liver or kidney cancer.

The rearrangement joins TRBV19 to TRBJ2-3; D is uncertain. The CDR3 runs to 13 residues. The V gene lost 2 bases and the J gene lost 8 bases, with 11 bases spanning the gap. The germline V gene has CDR1 LNHDA and CDR2 SQIVND (reference sequence). The CDR3 loop reads CASSITRQTTQYF. For the CDR3, the DNA is TGTGCCAGTAGTATAACCAGGCAAACTACGCAGTATTTT.

J is TRBJ2-5 and V is TRBV6-1; TRBD1 aligns across 8 bases. The CDR3 runs 14 residues. After removal of 5 bases from V and 5 bases from J, the junction contained 7 bases not matched to a gene. Germline V CDR1 and CDR2: MNHNS, SASEGT. The CDR3 sequence is CASSSRTGPETQYF. The CDR3 DNA follows: TGTGCCAGCAGTTCCCGGACAGGGCCGGAGACCCAGTACTTC.

The CDR3 reads CASSQDGGNQPQHF. The DNA for the CDR3 is TGCGCCAGCAGCCAAGATGGTGGGAATCAGCCCCAGCATTTT. The rearrangement joins TRBV4-1 to TRBJ1-5; D not certain. The V gene lost 0 bases and the J gene lost 4 bases, with 7 bases spanning the gap. Germline V gene sequence: CDR1 MGHRA, CDR2 YSYEKL. The CDR3 extends over 14 amino acids.

The chain recombines TRBV5-4 with TRBJ1-1; D remains unclear. V was pared by 1 base and J by 0 bases, with 7 bases between. Germline V gene lookup returns CDR1 SGHNT and CDR2 YYREEE (reference sequence). This CDR3 is 14 amino acids long. Here the CDR3 reads CASSLLGLNTEAFF. The CDR3 DNA reads TGTGCCAGCAGCTTGCTGGGGTTGAACACTGAAGCTTTCTTT.

The chain links TRBV7-2 to TRBJ1-5, with D perhaps matching TRBD1 (5 bases). Trimming took off 1 base at V and 7 bases at J, with 8 bases between the two ends. Germline V gene data show CDR1 as SGHTA and CDR2 as FQGNSA. The CDR3 sequence is 13 residues long. The CDR3 sequence: CASSLGGGQPQHF. The CDR3 bases are TGTGCCAGCAGCTTAGGGGGGGGGCAGCCCCAGCATTTT. The full variable domain, with the rest looked up from reference TRBV7-2 and TRBJ1-5, is GAGVSQSPSNKVTEKGKDVELRCDPISGHTALYWYRQSLGQGLEFLIYFQGNSAPDKSGLPSDRFSAERTGGSVSTLTIQRTQQEDSAVYLCASSLGGGQPQHFGDGTRLSIL.

This clone was counted between two and nine times. The V call is TRBV7-3, the J call TRBJ2-3, with 8 bases aligning to TRBD2. Germline V gives CDR1 SGHTA, CDR2 FQGTGA. With 0 bases clipped from V and 11 bases from J, the junction kept 4 bases outside the gene matches. The CDR3 spans 13 residues. DNA for the CDR3: TGTGCCAGCAGCTTAACGACGAGCGGGGGGCAGTATTTT. Translating it yields CASSLTTSGGQYF.

This chain connects TRBV2 to TRBJ1-4, with 8 bases lining up with TRBD1. CDR1 and CDR2 from the germline V gene are SNHLY and FYNNEI. V was clipped by 4 bases and J by 7 bases; unmatched bases: 5. This CDR3 has 14 amino acids. CDR3 sequence reads: CASSGTGGFEKLFF. Here the CDR3 DNA reads TGTGCCAGCAGTGGTACAGGGGGTTTTGAAAAACTGTTTTTT.

The rearrangement links TRBV4-2 to TRBJ2-7, with D possibly being TRBD2 (6 bases). This CDR3 region has 13 residues. V was shortened by 3 bases and J by 5 bases, with 11 bases between the two germline ends. Germline V gives CDR1 LGHNA, CDR2 YNFKEQ. This CDR3 is CASSQGGRDEQYF. CDR3 in DNA: TGTGCCAGCAGCCAGGGAGGACGGGACGAGCAGTACTTC.

V is TRBV6-1 and J is TRBJ2-1; the D is unclear. V lost 7 bases and J 4 bases, leaving 14 bases between the germline ends. This CDR3 comprises 14 residues. Germline values: CDR1 MNHNS, CDR2 SASEGT. The CDR3 region has the DNA TGTGCCAGCATGAGAATGAGTTCTTACAATGAGCAGTTCTTC. Protein: CASMRMSSYNEQFF.